The present TCR beta chain was sequenced within a study of T-cell memory formation after mild COVID-19. Findings and limits, study-wide: Later expanders leaned CD4+, whereas clones that contracted between day 15 and 85 were balanced CD4/CD8. The pre-infection memory compartment contained some responding clones, suggesting cross-reactive memory joined.

Of note for this clonotype: No antigen is known for it.

TCRdb reprocessed the 5' RACE reads via MiXCR and lists one record per CDR3 protein. The sample holds about 340,000 distinct CDR3 sequences, less than 20% seen once. Deletions cut 4 bases from V and 2 bases from J, with 12 bases between. CDR1 is MNHEY and CDR2 is SVGAGI in the germline V gene. The CDR3 is made up of 15 amino acids. The sample consisted of PBMCs or a T cell subset sorted from them (not recorded which). The chain combines TRBV6-5 with TRBJ2-1; no reliable D call. The receptor was isolated from a man between 18 and 35 years old who had mild COVID-19 (a few samples of this study predate the infection). Cell type and time point are not known. DNA of the CDR3: TGTGCCAGCAGTTCCCGGGCCCCCACCTACAATGAGCAGTTCTTC. Its translation: CASSSRAPTYNEQFF.